Below, one T cell receptor beta chain is given with its context. These data come from a study of T cell changes during pregnancy in multiple sclerosis. Profiling relied on immunoSEQ multiplex PCR, and the TCRdb table lists in-frame clones only, not all of them. The sample includes roughly 65,000 clones, approximately 89% of them seen just once. From germline, CDR1 is SEHNR and CDR2 FQNEAQ (reference sequence). The CDR3 is 15 residues long. Trimming removed 2 bases from V and 0 bases from J; junction bases left unmatched: 4. The material was peripheral blood, obtained in the third trimester of pregnancy. The chain employs TRBV7-9 and TRBJ2-7; TRBD2 matches at 7 bases. The TCR was taken from a female donor in good health, enrolled as a control in a pregnancy study. CDR3 bases: TGTGCCAGCAGCTTAACGCGGGGGAGCTCCTACGAGCAGTACTTC. The encoded protein is CASSLTRGSSYEQYF. The full variable domain, its missing parts supplied by reference TRBV7-9 and TRBJ2-7, is DTGVSQNPRHKITKRGQNVTFRCDPISEHNRLYWYRQTLGQGPEFLTYFQNEAQLEKSRLLSDRFSAERPKGSFSTLEIQRTEQGDSAMYLCASSLTRGSSYEQYFGPGTRLTVT.